The next 4 T cell receptor beta chains were all read from a single sample in a study of OX40 agonist ivuxolimab in advanced cancers. TCRdb's table, derived via immunoSEQ multiplex PCR, lists solely in-frame clones and lacks some. The table shows approximately 29,000 clones, with around three quarters occurring only once. This material consisted of CD4+ or CD8+ T cells sorted from blood, taken in a trial of the OX40 agonist ivuxolimab. The source is an adult with an advanced solid tumor such as melanoma, head and neck, liver or kidney cancer.

This clone was recorded a few times. The rearrangement uses TRBV27 and TRBJ1-1; D not certain. CDR3 length equals 13 residues. Trimming removed 6 bases from V and 1 base from J, with 9 bases in between. Germline V gives CDR1 MNHEY, CDR2 SMNVEV (reference sequence). CDR3 DNA: TGTGCCAGCAGACTTGCAGGGAACACTGAAGCTTTCTTT. This translates into CASRLAGNTEAFF.

The chain is built from TRBV7-9 and TRBJ2-7; either TRBD1 or TRBD2 may supply D (5 bases each). V was clipped by 5 bases and J by 4 bases, with 12 bases between them. Germline V gene lookup returns CDR1 SEHNR and CDR2 FQNEAQ (reference sequence). The CDR3 is 13 amino acids. The CDR3 region is CASSPRDRYEQYF. The CDR3 DNA follows: TGTGCCAGCAGCCCCCGGGACCGGTACGAGCAGTACTTC.

The chain joins TRBV12-5 to TRBJ1-3; 7 bases map to TRBD1. This CDR3 contains 14 residues. Germline lookup yields CDR1 LGHNT and CDR2 FRNRAP. V shed 6 bases, J shed 2 bases, and the junction held 4 bases outside the gene matches. DNA for the CDR3: TGTGCTAGTGGCCGTACAGGGGCTGGAAACACCATATATTTT. It specifies CASGRTGAGNTIYF.

This clone was seen a handful of times. The chain couples TRBV5-5 to TRBJ2-3; 7 nucleotides agree with TRBD1. Germline assignment: CDR1 SGHKS and CDR2 YYEKEE (reference sequence). The length of the CDR3 is 15 residues. V was pared by 1 base and J by 6 bases, with 8 bases of the junction left unmatched. CDR3 loop: CASSLRDSLTDTQYF. CDR3 bases: TGTGCCAGCAGCTTGAGGGACAGCCTAACGGATACGCAGTATTTT. Looking up the rest from reference TRBV5-5 and TRBJ2-3 gives the full variable domain: DAGVTQSPTHLIKTRGQQVTLRCSPISGHKSVSWYQQVLGQGPQFIFQYYEKEERGRGNFPDRFSARQFPNYSSELNVNALLLGDSALYLCASSLRDSLTDTQYFGPGTRLTVL.